A selection of T cell receptor beta chains follows, all from one sample in a study of cytomegalovirus exposure and HLA in healthy donors. Here immunoSEQ multiplex PCR was the method, and the copy in TCRdb shows in-frame clones only, minus some. The table shows over 100,000 clones, with roughly 60% occurring only once. Sequencing used PBMCs. These receptors originate from a man aged 40-49 years in good health and CMV-seropositive. The CDR3 runs from the conserved cysteine through the conserved F or W. The D gene is left open where the match is weak. Size is omitted from some rows. Given values are once, few, many or a class for expanded clones.

CDR3aa	CDR3nt	v_gene	j_gene	abundance	d_gene
CATSRGRGLAGGEQYF	TGTGCCACCAGCAGAGGCCGGGGACTAGCGGGAGGCGAGCAGTACTTC	TRBV15	TRBJ2-7	NA	TRBD2
CASSNRDEAFF	TGTGCCAGCAGCAACAGGGACGAAGCTTTCTTT	TRBV2	TRBJ1-1	NA	NA
CASSPGGRDTQYF	TGTGCCAGCAGTCCGGGAGGGAGGGATACGCAGTATTTT	TRBV28	TRBJ2-3	NA	TRBD2
CASSLRRAPGEPLHF	TGTGCCAGCAGCTTGCGTCGAGCTCCGGGTGAACCCCTCCACTTT	TRBV5-8	TRBJ1-6	NA	NA
CASSPRILSGDTEAFF	TGTGCCAGCTCACCACGTATCTTATCGGGAGACACTGAAGCTTTCTTT	TRBV18	TRBJ1-1	NA	NA
CASSYSTTGNTEAFF	TGTGCCAGCAGTTACTCGACAACAGGGAACACTGAAGCTTTCTTT	TRBV6-5	TRBJ1-1	few	NA
CASSLVGVYNEQFF	TGTGCCAGCAGCTTAGTCGGAGTCTACAATGAGCAGTTCTTC	TRBV7-9	TRBJ2-1	NA	NA
CASSRLPRLAGTSTDTQYF	TGTGCCAGCAGCCGTCTCCCCAGACTAGCGGGGACTAGCACAGATACGCAGTATTTT	TRBV7-7	TRBJ2-3	NA	TRBD2
CASSSRQATSGNTIYF	TGCGCCAGCAGCTCCCGACAGGCCACCTCTGGAAACACCATATATTTT	TRBV5-1	TRBJ1-3	few	NA
CASSYQFGADTGELFF	TGTGCTAGCAGCTATCAATTTGGGGCGGACACCGGGGAGCTGTTTTTT	TRBV7-7	TRBJ2-2	NA	NA
CASSLGVGEQFF	TGTGCCAGCAGCTTAGGCGTTGGTGAGCAGTTCTTC	TRBV7-6	TRBJ2-1	NA	NA
CASSLNSQETQYF	TGTGCCAGCAGCTTAAACTCCCAAGAGACCCAGTACTTC	TRBV7-2	TRBJ2-5	NA	NA
CASSSRAQGPSYEQYF	TGTGCCAGCAGCTCTAGGGCGCAGGGGCCTTCCTACGAGCAGTACTTC	TRBV7-9	TRBJ2-7	few	NA
CASIERGSGANVLTF	TGTGCCAGTATTGAAAGGGGATCTGGGGCCAACGTCCTGACTTTC	TRBV19	TRBJ2-6	NA	NA
CASSLAGSGTDTQYF	TGTGCCAGCAGCTTAGCGGGGAGCGGCACAGATACGCAGTATTTT	TRBV7-9	TRBJ2-3	NA	NA
CASSQAGGNTEAFF	TGCGCCAGCAGCCAAGCAGGGGGGAACACTGAAGCTTTCTTT	TRBV4-1	TRBJ1-1	few	TRBD1
CASSYYEKLFF	TGTGCCAGCAGTTACTATGAAAAACTGTTTTTT	TRBV2	TRBJ1-4	medium-sized	NA
CASSPRAFSDTEAFF	TGTGCCAGCAGCCCCCGTGCGTTTAGTGACACTGAAGCTTTCTTT	TRBV9	TRBJ1-1	NA	NA
CASSSQAGAGTEAFF	TGTGCCAGCAGCTCTCAAGCGGGGGCAGGTACTGAAGCTTTCTTT	TRBV7-9	TRBJ1-1	once	NA
CASSSQGSSGNTIYF	TGCGCCAGCAGTTCACAGGGTTCCTCTGGAAACACCATATATTTT	TRBV10-2	TRBJ1-3	NA	NA
CASRPGTGRYEQYF	TGTGCCAGCAGGCCGGGGACAGGGCGGTACGAGCAGTACTTC	TRBV6-6	TRBJ2-7	NA	TRBD1
CASSLESGNYNEQFF	TGCGCCAGCAGCTTGGAGTCGGGAAATTACAATGAGCAGTTCTTC	TRBV5-1	TRBJ2-1	NA	NA
CASSPLGQGANTIYF	TGTGCCAGCAGCCCCTTGGGACAGGGGGCGAACACCATATATTTT	TRBV9	TRBJ1-3	NA	TRBD1
CASSIRPGAGELFF	TGTGCCAGTAGTATCCGCCCAGGGGCTGGGGAGCTGTTTTTT	TRBV19	TRBJ2-2	few	NA
CASKPTGVNEQFF	TGTGCCAGCAAACCGACAGGGGTCAATGAGCAGTTCTTC	TRBV6-6	TRBJ2-1	few	TRBD1
CASSSGLAYEQYF	TGTGCCAGCAGCTCCGGACTCGCGTACGAGCAGTACTTC	TRBV27	TRBJ2-7	few	NA
CASSSRGTSGRYNEQFF	TGTGCCAGCAGCTCCCGTGGGACTAGCGGACGTTACAATGAGCAGTTCTTC	TRBV7-2	TRBJ2-1	once	TRBD2
CASSLGLAGVNEQFF	TGTGCCAGCAGTCTCGGACTAGCGGGGGTGAATGAGCAGTTCTTC	TRBV6-6	TRBJ2-1	NA	TRBD2
CASSLRSGSGTDTQYF	TGTGCCAGCAGCTTACGTAGCGGGAGTGGCACAGATACGCAGTATTTT	TRBV9	TRBJ2-3	NA	TRBD2
CASIRTGSSYNSPLHF	TGTGCCAGTATTAGGACGGGAAGCTCCTATAATTCACCCCTCCACTTT	TRBV19	TRBJ1-6	NA	NA
CASSLWGQTGGNEQFF	TGCGCCAGCAGCTTATGGGGACAGACCGGGGGAAATGAGCAGTTCTTC	TRBV5-1	TRBJ2-1	NA	NA
CASSTGRGNEQFF	TGTGCCAGCAGCACAGGGAGGGGCAATGAGCAGTTCTTC	TRBV9	TRBJ2-1	few	NA
CAISEREGSGEQYF	TGTGCCATCAGTGAGCGGGAAGGGAGTGGCGAGCAGTACTTC	TRBV10-3	TRBJ2-7	NA	NA
CASSLDRWAEQFF	TGTGCCAGCAGCTTAGATAGGTGGGCTGAGCAGTTCTTC	TRBV7-7	TRBJ2-1	NA	NA
CASSPYRPDETQYF	TGTGCCAGCAGCCCCTACAGGCCGGATGAGACCCAGTACTTC	TRBV7-2	TRBJ2-5	NA	NA